This T cell receptor (beta chain) was captured by sequencing in a study of PD-1 blockade in classical Hodgkin lymphoma. Study observations and caveats: Partial responders and progressors had significantly lower baseline TCR diversity. What drove the repertoire differences, possibly disease activity or prior therapy, has not been defined. At C4D1, TCR diversity had climbed significantly for CD4+ cells, though not for CD8+ cells.

With regard to this clone: Its target is unknown.

Brentuximab vedotin exposure varied among the patients, all of whom had relapsed after autologous stem cell transplantation. Progressive disease, partial response or complete response was each patient's best response. Assay used: immunoSEQ multiplex PCR; TCRdb lists only in-frame clones, some missing. The top ten clones hold about 8% of a sample with 20,000 to 30,000 clones, about three quarters of them seen once. This TCR derives from a human donor with classical Hodgkin lymphoma. The sequencing used peripheral blood mononuclear cells (PBMCs), collected before the second cycle of nivolumab.

The CDR3: CASRSRDRDYGYTF. CDR3 nucleotides: TGTGCCAGCAGAAGCCGGGACAGGGACTATGGCTACACCTTC. The V call is TRBV6-1, the J call TRBJ1-2; 9 positions agree with TRBD1. There are 14 residues in the CDR3. The V gene end was trimmed by 6 bases and the J gene end by 3 bases; junction bases not matched to a gene: 5. Germline V gene data show CDR1 as MNHNS and CDR2 as SASEGT.